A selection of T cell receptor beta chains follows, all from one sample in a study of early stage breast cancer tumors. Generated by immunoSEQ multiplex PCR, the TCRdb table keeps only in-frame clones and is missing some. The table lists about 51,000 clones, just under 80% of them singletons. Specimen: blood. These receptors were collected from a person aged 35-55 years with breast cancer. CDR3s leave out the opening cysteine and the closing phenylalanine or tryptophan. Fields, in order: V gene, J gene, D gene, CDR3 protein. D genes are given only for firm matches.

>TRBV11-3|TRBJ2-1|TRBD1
ASSPTGDEQF
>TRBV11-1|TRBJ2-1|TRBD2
ASSSAGTAYNEQF
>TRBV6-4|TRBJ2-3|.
ASSKEEEDTQY
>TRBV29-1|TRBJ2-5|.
SVEGARVETQY
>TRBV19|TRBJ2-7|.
ASSLGLPGEQY
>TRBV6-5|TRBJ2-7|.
ASTSNRYEQY
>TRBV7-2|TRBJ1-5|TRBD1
ASSQTAGTGSNRNQPQH
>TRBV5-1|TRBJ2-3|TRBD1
ASSSGQGMDTQY
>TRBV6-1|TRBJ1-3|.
ASSRGWGNTIY
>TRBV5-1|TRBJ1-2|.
ASSLVSGDYGYT
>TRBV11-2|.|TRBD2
ASSTKLAGGPHEQY
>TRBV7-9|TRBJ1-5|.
ASSRGWQASDEGNQPQH
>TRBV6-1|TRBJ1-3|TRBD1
ASSVTGTANVRNTIY
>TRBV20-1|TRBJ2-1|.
SATSSGEQF
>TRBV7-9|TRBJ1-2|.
ASSSDLGRLPNYGYT
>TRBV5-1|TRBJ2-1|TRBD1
ASSRTGNEQF
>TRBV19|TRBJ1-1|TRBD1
ASSIMGTGGRTEAF
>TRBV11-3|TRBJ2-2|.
ASSLEETIAGELF
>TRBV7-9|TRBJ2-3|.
ASSRTSTDTQY
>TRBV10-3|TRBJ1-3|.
APRPDRQSGNTIY
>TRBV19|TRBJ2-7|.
ASSIVGGNSYEQY
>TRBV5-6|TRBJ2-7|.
ASSLGQLAKSYEQY
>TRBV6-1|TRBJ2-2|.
ASLGRENTGELF
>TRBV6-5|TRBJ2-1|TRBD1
ASSYVPAQGDEQF
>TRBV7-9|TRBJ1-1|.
ASSHRESGEAF
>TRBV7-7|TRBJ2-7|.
ASVGHGSYEQY
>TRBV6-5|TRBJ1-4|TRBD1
ASSPTGPPWEKLF
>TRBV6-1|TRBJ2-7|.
ASGPYEQY
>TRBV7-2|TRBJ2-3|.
ASTQMGPDTQY
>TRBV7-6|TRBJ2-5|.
ASSFSPASQETQY
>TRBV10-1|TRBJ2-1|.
ASSESGGVGDNEQF
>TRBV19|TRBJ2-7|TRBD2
ASSRREGGAYEQY